This TCR beta chain was retrieved from a study of identical twins. Points from the study as a whole: Abundant beta clonotypes from cord blood had fewer insertions, unlike memory repertoires, which showed none.

V was trimmed by 1 base and J by 5 bases, leaving 11 bases between them. The germline gives CDR1 LGHNA, CDR2 YSLEER. There are 15 residues in the CDR3. Through template switching, a universal primer site was introduced, and the cDNA contained unique molecular identifiers. MiXCR was run by TCRdb on the 5' RACE reads, yielding one entry per CDR3 protein. Of around 570,000 distinct CDR3 sequences listed, 7.5% to 10% were seen once; the top ten hold approximately 3.2%. This clonotype came up many times. As yet, its antigen is unknown. Healthy Caucasians alone served as donors. The data were also submitted as part of a second study, on yellow fever vaccine responses in identical twins. As that study records: Twins reportedly showed a vaccine T cell response that seemed partly convergent and partly personalized.

The sequence was collected from a woman between 18 and 29 years old in good health. The sample consisted of PBMCs. V usage is TRBV4-3 and J usage is TRBJ2-2; D ambiguous. The CDR3 loop is CASSQGLVVTGELFF. Written as DNA, the CDR3 is TGCGCCAGCAGCCAAGGCTTAGTGGTGACCGGGGAGCTGTTTTTT.